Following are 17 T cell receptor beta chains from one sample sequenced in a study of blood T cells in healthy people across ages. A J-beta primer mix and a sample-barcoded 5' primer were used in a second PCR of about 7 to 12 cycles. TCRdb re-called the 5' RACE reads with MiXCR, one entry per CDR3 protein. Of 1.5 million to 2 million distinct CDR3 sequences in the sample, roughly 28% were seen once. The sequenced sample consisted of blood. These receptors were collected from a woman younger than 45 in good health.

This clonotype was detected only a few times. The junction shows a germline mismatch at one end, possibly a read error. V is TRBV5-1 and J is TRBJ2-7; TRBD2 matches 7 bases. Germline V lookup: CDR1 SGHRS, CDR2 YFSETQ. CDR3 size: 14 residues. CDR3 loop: CASSSGELSRERYF. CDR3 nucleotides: TGCGCCAGCAGCAGCGGGGAACTATCCCGCGAGCGGTACTTC.

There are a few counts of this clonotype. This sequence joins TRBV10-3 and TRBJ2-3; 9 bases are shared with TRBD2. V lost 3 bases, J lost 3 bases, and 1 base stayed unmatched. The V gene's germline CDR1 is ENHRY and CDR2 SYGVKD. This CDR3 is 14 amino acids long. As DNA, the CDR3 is TGTGCCATCAGTGACAGCGGGGGGACAGATACGCAGTATTTT. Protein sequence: CAISDSGGTDTQYF.

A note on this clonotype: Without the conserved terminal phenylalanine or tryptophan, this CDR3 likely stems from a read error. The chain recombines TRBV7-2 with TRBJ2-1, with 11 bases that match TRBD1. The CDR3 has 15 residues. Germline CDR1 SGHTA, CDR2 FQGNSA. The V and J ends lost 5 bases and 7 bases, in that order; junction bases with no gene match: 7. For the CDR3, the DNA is TGTGCCAGCAGCCTCGGGACAGGGGGAGGTAATGAGCAGTTCTGC. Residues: CASSLGTGGGNEQFC.

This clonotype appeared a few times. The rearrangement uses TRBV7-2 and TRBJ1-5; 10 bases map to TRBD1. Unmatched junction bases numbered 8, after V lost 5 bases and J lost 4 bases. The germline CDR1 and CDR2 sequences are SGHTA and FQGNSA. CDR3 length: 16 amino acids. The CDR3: CASSPGTGVLNQPQHF. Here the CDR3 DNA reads TGTGCCAGCAGCCCCGGGACAGGGGTACTTAATCAGCCCCAGCATTTT.

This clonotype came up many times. Here the CDR3 DNA reads TGTGCCAGCAGCTCGGGACAGCCCAGCCGGATGAATGGCTACACCTTC. The encoded protein is CASSSGQPSRMNGYTF. The rearrangement links TRBV7-2 to TRBJ1-2, with 7 bases that match TRBD1. Trimming at V came to 4 bases and at J to 6 bases, leaving 14 bases not matched to a gene. Per germline, CDR1 SGHTA and CDR2 FQGNSA. This CDR3 has 16 residues.

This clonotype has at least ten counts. The CDR3 is CASSFLSQSGNEQFF. The CDR3 nucleotides are TGTGCCAGCAGCTTCCTATCACAGAGCGGCAATGAGCAGTTCTTC. The chain couples TRBV7-2 to TRBJ2-1, with D possibly TRBD2 on 5 matching bases. This CDR3 region has 15 residues. Between the trimmed V and J ends, which lost 3 bases and 6 bases, there was a span of 15 bases. Germline assignment: CDR1 SGHTA and CDR2 FQGNSA.

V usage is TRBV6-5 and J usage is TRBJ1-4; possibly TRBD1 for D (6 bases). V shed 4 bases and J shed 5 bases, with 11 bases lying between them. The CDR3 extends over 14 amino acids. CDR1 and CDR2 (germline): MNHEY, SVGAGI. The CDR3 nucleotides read TGTGCCAGCAGTTTCGGACAGAAGAATGAAAAACTGTTTTTT. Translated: CASSFGQKNEKLFF.

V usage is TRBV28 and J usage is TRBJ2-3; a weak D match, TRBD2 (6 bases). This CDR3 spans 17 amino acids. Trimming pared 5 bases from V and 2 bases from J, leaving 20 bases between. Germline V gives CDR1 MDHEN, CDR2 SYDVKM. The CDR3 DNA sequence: TGTGCCAGCAGTCCCCCGGTCGGGACTTACCACACAGATACGCAGTATTTT. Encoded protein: CASSPPVGTYHTDTQYF.

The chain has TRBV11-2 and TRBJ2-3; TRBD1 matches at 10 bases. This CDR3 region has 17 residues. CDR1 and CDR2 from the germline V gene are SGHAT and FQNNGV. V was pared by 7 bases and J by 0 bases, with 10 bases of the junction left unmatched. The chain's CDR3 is CASNRGTGAFSTDTQYF. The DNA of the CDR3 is TGTGCCAGCAACCGGGGGACAGGGGCTTTCAGCACAGATACGCAGTATTTT.

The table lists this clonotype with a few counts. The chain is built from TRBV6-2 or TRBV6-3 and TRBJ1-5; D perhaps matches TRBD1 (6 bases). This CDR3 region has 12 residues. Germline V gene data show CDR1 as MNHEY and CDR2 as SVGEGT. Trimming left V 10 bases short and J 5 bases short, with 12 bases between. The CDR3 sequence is CATLTGDQPQHF. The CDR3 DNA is TGTGCCACCCTGACAGGTGATCAGCCCCAGCATTTT.

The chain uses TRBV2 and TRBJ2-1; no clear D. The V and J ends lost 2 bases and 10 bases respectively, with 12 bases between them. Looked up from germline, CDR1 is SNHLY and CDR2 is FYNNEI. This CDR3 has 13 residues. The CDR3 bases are TGTGCCAGCAGTGAATCTAGTCCCTACGAGCAGTTCTTC. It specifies CASSESSPYEQFF.

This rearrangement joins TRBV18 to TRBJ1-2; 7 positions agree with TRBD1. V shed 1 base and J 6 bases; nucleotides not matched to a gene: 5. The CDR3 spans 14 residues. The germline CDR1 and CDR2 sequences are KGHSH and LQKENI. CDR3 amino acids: CASSPRQGMDGYTF. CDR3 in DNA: TGTGCCAGCTCACCACGACAGGGAATGGATGGCTACACCTTC.

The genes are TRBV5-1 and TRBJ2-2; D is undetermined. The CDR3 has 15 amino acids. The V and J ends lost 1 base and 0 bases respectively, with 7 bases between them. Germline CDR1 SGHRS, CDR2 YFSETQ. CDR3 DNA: TGCGCCAGCAGCTTGAACGGCGCGAACACCGGGGAGCTGTTTTTT. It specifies CASSLNGANTGELFF.

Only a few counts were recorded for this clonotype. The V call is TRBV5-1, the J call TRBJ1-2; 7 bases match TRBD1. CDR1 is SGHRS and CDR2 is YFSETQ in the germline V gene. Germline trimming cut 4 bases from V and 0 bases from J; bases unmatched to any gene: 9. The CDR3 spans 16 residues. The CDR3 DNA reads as TGCGCCAGCAGCCCGGGGACAGAGACAACTAACTATGGCTACACCTTC. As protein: CASSPGTETTNYGYTF.

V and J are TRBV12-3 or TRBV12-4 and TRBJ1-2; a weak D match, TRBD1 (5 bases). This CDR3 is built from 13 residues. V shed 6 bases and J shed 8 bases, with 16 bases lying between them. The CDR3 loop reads CASRTREARGYTF. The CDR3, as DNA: TGTGCCAGCAGGACCAGGGAGGCGCGGGGCTACACCTTC.

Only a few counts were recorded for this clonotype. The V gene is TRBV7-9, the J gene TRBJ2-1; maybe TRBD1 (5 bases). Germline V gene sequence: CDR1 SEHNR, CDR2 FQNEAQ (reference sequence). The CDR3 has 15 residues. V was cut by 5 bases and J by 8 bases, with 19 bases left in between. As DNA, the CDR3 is TGTGCCAGCAGCAAGGGGTCGACGGTTTGGGATGAGCAGTTCTTC. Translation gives CASSKGSTVWDEQFF.

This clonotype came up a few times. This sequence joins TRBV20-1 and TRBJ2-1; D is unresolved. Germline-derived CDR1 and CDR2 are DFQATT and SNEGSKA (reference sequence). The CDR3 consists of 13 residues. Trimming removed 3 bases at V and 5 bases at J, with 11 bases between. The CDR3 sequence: CSARARVNNEQFF. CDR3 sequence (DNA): TGCAGTGCTAGGGCGCGAGTAAACAATGAGCAGTTCTTC.